This T cell receptor beta chain was obtained from a study of blood T cells in healthy people across ages. Germline V gene lookup returns CDR1 LNHNV and CDR2 YYDKDF (reference sequence). This CDR3 is 13 amino acids long. The junction had 3 bases not matched to a gene; V was cut back by 9 bases and J by 2 bases. A few counts support this clonotype. The use of a sample-barcoded 5' primer and a J-beta primer mix characterized a second PCR of roughly 7 to 11 cycles. TCRdb used MiXCR to reprocess the 5' RACE reads, holding one entry per CDR3 protein. The sample comprises about 840,000 distinct CDR3 sequences, about 29% of which are singletons, and more than 8.5% rests with the top ten. In addition, the sample was reused for a study of T cells of mothers and their children. This second study says: Pairs that are related and pairs that are unrelated have TCR recombination output shaped similarly by thymic selection.

Sequenced: blood. The TCR sequence derives from a woman between 35 and 50 years old in good health. The genes are TRBV15 and TRBJ2-3; TRBD1 matches 9 bases. The CDR3 loop is CATGQGNTDTQYF. CDR3 DNA sequence: TGTGCCACGGGACAGGGCAACACAGATACGCAGTATTTT. Together with reference TRBV15 and TRBJ2-3, the CDR3 gives the full variable domain: DAMVIQNPRYQVTQFGKPVTLSCSQTLNHNVMYWYQQKSSQAPKLLFHYYDKDFNNEADTPDNFQSRRPNTSFCFLDIRSPGLGDTAMYLCATGQGNTDTQYFGPGTRLTVL.